Listed here are 3 T cell receptor beta chains from one sample, sequenced in a study of radiotherapy plus CTLA-4 blockade in lung cancer. Only in-frame clones appear in the TCRdb table, and some are missing; sequencing was by immunoSEQ multiplex PCR. The sample contains about 60,000 clones, around three quarters of which appear only once. Sequences were derived from peripheral blood, sampled from a patient treated with radiotherapy plus ipilimumab. These receptors were obtained from a human donor with non-small cell lung cancer whose response to radiotherapy plus ipilimumab could not be evaluated.

There are a few counts of this clone. The gene calls are TRBV7-2 and TRBJ1-2; D is undetermined. The CDR3 runs 12 residues. With 1 base removed from V and 4 bases from J, the gap between germline ends came to 4 bases. Germline V gives CDR1 SGHTA, CDR2 FQGNSA. The CDR3 coding sequence is TGTGCCAGCAGCTTAGACGGCTATGGCTACACCTTC. Translation: CASSLDGYGYTF.

The V gene is TRBV2, the J gene TRBJ2-3; TRBD1 agrees at 7 bases. V shed 7 bases, J shed 2 bases, and the junction held 15 bases outside the gene matches. The CDR3 has 17 residues. CDR1 and CDR2 (germline): SNHLY, FYNNEI. This CDR3 is CASKFRALKGATDTQYF. CDR3 DNA: TGTGCCAGCAAGTTCCGGGCCCTGAAGGGGGCCACAGATACGCAGTATTTT.

This clone was detected a few times. An end of the junction differs from the germline gene, which may be a read error. The chain is built from TRBV11-3 and TRBJ2-2; possible D gene TRBD2, 6 bases. Germline-derived CDR1 and CDR2 are SGHNT and YENEEA. This CDR3 spans 16 amino acids. CDR3 in amino acids: CAGSLGTSLNTGELFF. CDR3 coding DNA: TGTGCCGGCAGCTTAGGTACTAGCCTGAACACCGGGGAGCTGTTTTTT.